Listed here are 17 T cell receptor beta chains from one sample, sequenced in a study of CD8 T cells in ankylosing spondylitis. TCRdb re-called the 5' RACE reads with MiXCR, one entry per CDR3 protein. The sample lists some 39,000 distinct CDR3 sequences; under 15% were seen once. Specimen: synovial fluid, either unsorted or a sorted T cell fraction (not recorded which). The receptors stem from a male donor with ankylosing spondylitis.

This clonotype was seen a handful of times. Mismatch with germline at one junction end may stem from a read error. CDR3 region: CASSDRGSVEQYF. The CDR3 coding sequence is TGTGCCAGTAGCGACAGGGGGTCCGTCGAGCAGTACTTC. The rearrangement links TRBV9 to TRBJ2-7; the match to TRBD1 covers 9 bases. Germline CDR1 reads SGDLS; CDR2 reads YYNGEE. This CDR3 region has 13 residues.

The V and J genes are TRBV6-5 and TRBJ2-3; D may be TRBD1 (5 bases). In germline, CDR1 is MNHEY, CDR2 SVGAGI. Trimming removed 2 bases at V and 8 bases at J, with 14 bases between. The CDR3 is made up of 14 amino acids. CDR3 coding DNA: TGTGCCAGCAGTTACGTCCCAACAGGCCCTACGCAGTATTTT. It codes for CASSYVPTGPTQYF.

The chain is built from TRBV6-2 or TRBV6-3 and TRBJ2-3; possibly TRBD1 or TRBD2 for D (5 bases each). CDR1 MNHEY and CDR2 SVGEGT come from the germline V gene. V gave up 6 bases and J gave up 3 bases, with 13 bases separating them. The CDR3 sequence is 14 residues long. This CDR3 is CASSSGTPTDTQYF. As DNA, the CDR3 is TGTGCCAGCAGCTCCGGGACCCCAACAGATACGCAGTATTTT.

This clonotype was detected a few times. The chain employs TRBV10-3 and TRBJ2-3; D is unresolved. The V gene's germline CDR1 is ENHRY and CDR2 SYGVKD. Trimming took off 0 bases at V and 4 bases at J, with 8 bases between the two ends. The CDR3 is 14 amino acids. The DNA of the CDR3 is TGTGCCATCAGTGAGTCAGAATGGCCAGATACGCAGTATTTT. It codes for CAISESEWPDTQYF.

The CDR3 DNA is TGTGCCAGCAGCAGGATTAGCGGGGACCGCACAGATACGCAGTATTTT. Its protein product is CASSRISGDRTDTQYF. The gene calls are TRBV11-2 and TRBJ2-3; TRBD2 agrees at 8 bases. V was clipped by 5 bases and J by 1 base; unmatched bases: 8. The CDR3 is 16 residues long. Germline-derived CDR1 and CDR2 are SGHAT and FQNNGV.

This clonotype appeared many times. This sequence joins TRBV4-2 and TRBJ2-7, with 8 bases aligning to TRBD2. Germline CDR1 and CDR2: LGHNA and YNFKEQ. V lost 4 bases, J lost 2 bases, and 7 bases stayed unmatched. The CDR3 spans 15 residues. The CDR3 region is CASSLGTRSPYEQYF. CDR3 bases: TGTGCCAGCAGCCTCGGGACTAGATCTCCCTACGAGCAGTACTTC.

This clonotype showed up many times. The rearrangement uses TRBV9 and TRBJ2-7; TRBD2 is a possible D gene (5 bases). Between the trimmed V and J ends, which lost 0 bases and 4 bases, there was a span of 14 bases. The CDR3 loop spans 15 amino acids. The germline V gene has CDR1 SGDLS and CDR2 YYNGEE. The CDR3: CASSVGGQDLYEQYF. The CDR3 region has the DNA TGTGCCAGCAGCGTAGGCGGGCAGGATCTGTACGAGCAGTACTTC.

The V call is TRBV20-1, the J call TRBJ2-5; 8 bases are shared with TRBD1. This CDR3 is 14 amino acids long. Germline V gene lookup returns CDR1 DFQATT and CDR2 SNEGSKA (reference sequence). With V trimmed by 5 bases and J by 5 bases, 10 bases remained unmatched. CDR3 region: CSAYPRTGQETQYF. The CDR3, as DNA: TGCAGTGCTTATCCCCGGACAGGGCAGGAGACCCAGTACTTC.

This clonotype occurred a few times. This sequence joins TRBV2 and TRBJ2-2; D not certain. CDR1 is SNHLY and CDR2 is FYNNEI in the germline V gene. The V and J ends lost 7 bases and 1 base respectively, with 16 bases between them. The CDR3 totals 16 residues. The chain's CDR3 is CASNLAASQNTGELFF. Here the CDR3 DNA reads TGTGCCAGCAACCTTGCGGCGTCCCAGAACACCGGGGAGCTGTTTTTT. Based on the CDR3 plus reference TRBV2 and TRBJ2-2, the full variable domain is EPEVTQTPSHQVTQMGQEVILRCVPISNHLYFYWYRQILGQKVEFLVSFYNNEISEKSEIFDDQFSVERPDGSNFTLKIRSTKLEDSAMYFCASNLAASQNTGELFFGEGSRLTVL.

The sample holds a few counts of this clonotype. The gene calls are TRBV28 and TRBJ2-5, with unresolved D. The CDR3 spans 13 residues. The V end was cut by 3 bases, the J end by 3 bases, with 8 bases between. The germline V gene encodes CDR1 MDHEN and CDR2 SYDVKM. The CDR3 sequence: CASSFSREETQYF. The CDR3 DNA reads TGTGCCAGCAGTTTTAGCCGGGAAGAGACCCAGTACTTC.

This clonotype has a handful of counts. The chain couples TRBV6-1 to TRBJ2-7, with TRBD1 identical over 7 bases. CDR1 is MNHNS, CDR2 SASEGT, per germline. The CDR3 contains 15 residues. V gave up 5 bases and J gave up 0 bases; unmatched junction bases: 7. The CDR3 here is CASSKDRRASYEQYF. Here the CDR3 DNA reads TGTGCCAGCAGTAAGGACAGGCGAGCCTCCTACGAGCAGTACTTC.

This clonotype is labeled medium-sized. This rearrangement joins TRBV2 to TRBJ2-5, with D possibly matching TRBD2 (6 bases). Germline V gives CDR1 SNHLY, CDR2 FYNNEI. The V and J ends lost 5 bases and 2 bases respectively, with 15 bases between them. This CDR3 has 15 amino acids. The CDR3 loop reads CASSFTGTVQETQYF. CDR3 DNA sequence: TGTGCCAGCAGTTTTACCGGGACTGTACAAGAGACCCAGTACTTC.

This clonotype was counted ten times or more. V usage is TRBV7-8 and J usage is TRBJ2-3; D unclear. From germline, CDR1 is SGHVS and CDR2 FQNEAQ. The germline V and J ends were trimmed by 2 bases and 2 bases, with 17 bases remaining between them. This CDR3 is 17 amino acids long. In nucleotides, the CDR3 is TGTGCCAGCAGCTTACTCCTAGACCGAGCGCTCACAGATACGCAGTATTTT. Translation: CASSLLLDRALTDTQYF.

This clonotype has ten or more counts. The chain joins TRBV5-6 to TRBJ2-1; 9 nucleotides align to TRBD1. V shed 0 bases, J shed 9 bases, and the junction held 10 bases outside the gene matches. CDR1 is SGHDT, CDR2 YYEEEE, per germline. This CDR3 has 16 amino acids. The CDR3 sequence is CASSLADRGGKGEQFF. The CDR3 DNA reads as TGTGCCAGCAGCTTGGCGGACAGGGGCGGTAAAGGTGAGCAGTTCTTC. Supplemented by reference TRBV5-6 and TRBJ2-1, the full variable domain reads DAGVTQSPTHLIKTRGQQVTLRCSPKSGHDTVSWYQQALGQGPQFIFQYYEEEERQRGNFPDRFSGHQFPNYSSELNVNALLLGDSALYLCASSLADRGGKGEQFFGPGTRLTVL.

The chain carries TRBV6-2 or TRBV6-3 and TRBJ2-7; 9 bases agree with TRBD1. There are 13 residues in the CDR3. The V segment lost 7 bases and the J segment 5 bases; nucleotides outside the gene matches: 6. CDR1 MNHEY and CDR2 SVGEGT come from the germline V gene. As DNA, the CDR3 is TGTGCCAGCACCTGGCGGACAGGGGACGAGCAGTACTTC. Protein sequence: CASTWRTGDEQYF.

This chain joins TRBV27 and TRBJ1-6; unclear D gene. Germline V CDR1 and CDR2: MNHEY, SMNVEV (reference sequence). There are 13 residues in the CDR3. The V end lost 3 bases, the J end lost 6 bases, and 6 bases lay between the germline ends. The CDR3: CASSLTRNSPLHF. CDR3 DNA sequence: TGTGCCAGCAGTTTGACACGTAATTCACCCCTCCACTTT.

Ten or more counts support this clonotype. The chain carries TRBV7-9 and TRBJ1-1; a possible D gene is TRBD1 (5 bases). The germline V gene encodes CDR1 SEHNR and CDR2 FQNEAQ (reference sequence). V was pared by 6 bases and J by 5 bases, with 10 bases between. The CDR3 contains 12 residues. The CDR3 loop reads CASSPGGTEAFF. The CDR3 DNA follows: TGTGCCAGCAGTCCTGGGGGGACTGAAGCTTTCTTT.